This T cell receptor (beta chain) was documented in a study of shared clonotypes between healthy human individuals. CD4+ cell separation produced CD45RA+ naive and CD45RA-negative memory subsets. A note on this clone: Additional DNA sequences in this sample encode the identical CDR3.

Deletions cut 5 bases from V and 4 bases from J, with 9 bases between. Germline CDR1 GTSNPN, CDR2 SVGIG (reference sequence). This CDR3 contains 12 residues. In the authors' methods: Owing to the provision of junction-only sequences devoid of quality scores by immunoSEQ, filtering differed. Here immunoSEQ multiplex PCR was the method, and the copy in TCRdb shows in-frame clones only, minus some. The DNA gave D and trimming, while V, J and clone size come from that table. The sample contains under 2.5 million clones, just under 95% of which appear only once. The rearrangement joins TRBV30 to TRBJ2-1; no clear D. The sequencing input was naive CD4+ T cells from PBMCs. The subset here: CD45RA+ positively selected. This sequence was found in a man younger than 35 in good health. Some clones in this sample may be carry-over from other donors' samples. The CDR3 DNA reads TGTGCCTGGGGTTCCAGTTACAATGAGCAGTTCTTC. The encoded protein is CAWGSSYNEQFF.